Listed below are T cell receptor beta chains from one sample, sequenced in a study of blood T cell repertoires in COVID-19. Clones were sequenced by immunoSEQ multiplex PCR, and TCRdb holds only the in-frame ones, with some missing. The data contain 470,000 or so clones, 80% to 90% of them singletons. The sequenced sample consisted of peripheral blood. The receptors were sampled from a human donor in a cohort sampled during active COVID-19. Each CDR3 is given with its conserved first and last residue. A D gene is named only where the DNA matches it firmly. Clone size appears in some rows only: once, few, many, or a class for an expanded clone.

CDR3nt: TGTGCCTCCCACCCGGGACAGGGGTTTAATGAAAAACTGTTTTTT
CDR3aa: CASHPGQGFNEKLFF
v_gene: TRBV19
d_gene: TRBD1
abundance: -
j_gene: TRBJ1-4

CDR3nt: TGCAGCGTGCAACGGGACAGAGGTTACGAGCAGTACTTC
CDR3aa: CSVQRDRGYEQYF
v_gene: TRBV29-1
d_gene: TRBD1
abundance: -
j_gene: TRBJ2-7

CDR3nt: TGTGCCAGCAGTAGAGACAGGGGCCCCTACAATGAGCAGTTCTTC
CDR3aa: CASSRDRGPYNEQFF
v_gene: TRBV6-5
d_gene: TRBD1
abundance: -
j_gene: TRBJ2-1

CDR3nt: TGTGCCAGCCGAATGACTAGCGGGAGGCAGACCGGGGAGCTGTTTTTT
CDR3aa: CASRMTSGRQTGELFF
v_gene: TRBV2
d_gene: TRBD2
abundance: -
j_gene: TRBJ2-2

CDR3nt: TGTGCCAGCAGCCTCCGGGGCGGGACCGCCCCGACGGGAGAGACCCAGTACTTC
CDR3aa: CASSLRGGTAPTGETQYF
v_gene: TRBV28
d_gene: -
abundance: -
j_gene: TRBJ2-5

CDR3nt: TGTGCCAGCAGTCGGGGGGCGCCCTACGAGCAGTACTTC
CDR3aa: CASSRGAPYEQYF
v_gene: TRBV27
d_gene: -
abundance: once
j_gene: TRBJ2-7

CDR3nt: TGTGCCAGTAGCCCTACCCCGACAGGTTTTACCGAGCAGTACTTC
CDR3aa: CASSPTPTGFTEQYF
v_gene: TRBV19
d_gene: -
abundance: -
j_gene: TRBJ2-7

CDR3nt: TGTGCCAGCAGTCTAAACAGGGGGCGTGGCTACACCTTC
CDR3aa: CASSLNRGRGYTF
v_gene: TRBV28
d_gene: TRBD1
abundance: once
j_gene: TRBJ1-2

CDR3nt: TGTGCCAGCTCACTCCAGGACAGGGGGACTAACTATGGCTACACCTTC
CDR3aa: CASSLQDRGTNYGYTF
v_gene: TRBV18
d_gene: TRBD1
abundance: -
j_gene: TRBJ1-2

CDR3nt: TGTGCCAGCAGTTCCAGACAGGGGGCCCTGAACACTGAAGCTTTCTTT
CDR3aa: CASSSRQGALNTEAFF
v_gene: TRBV6-2/TRBV6-3
d_gene: TRBD1
abundance: -
j_gene: TRBJ1-1

CDR3nt: TGTGCCAGCAGCCACAAGTCCGGGACAGGGGAAAGCGGGGAGCTGTTTTTT
CDR3aa: CASSHKSGTGESGELFF
v_gene: TRBV7-9
d_gene: TRBD1
abundance: -
j_gene: TRBJ2-2

CDR3nt: TGCGCCAGCAGCCAAGGTGGTGGGAGAAGGACCAATGAGCAGTTCTTC
CDR3aa: CASSQGGGRRTNEQFF
v_gene: TRBV4-3
d_gene: -
abundance: -
j_gene: TRBJ2-1

CDR3nt: TGTGCCAGCAGCCAAGGACAGGGGCATCAGCCCCAGCATTTT
CDR3aa: CASSQGQGHQPQHF
v_gene: TRBV3-1/TRBV3-2
d_gene: TRBD1
abundance: -
j_gene: TRBJ1-5

CDR3nt: TGTGCCAGCAGCATGGGGCGGACAGGGGGCTTCTCTTATGAAAAACTGTTTTTT
CDR3aa: CASSMGRTGGFSYEKLFF
v_gene: TRBV7-9
d_gene: TRBD1
abundance: -
j_gene: TRBJ1-4

CDR3nt: TGTGCCAGCAGCGTAGGGCAGGAAAATCAGCCCCAGCATTTT
CDR3aa: CASSVGQENQPQHF
v_gene: TRBV9
d_gene: -
abundance: -
j_gene: TRBJ1-5

CDR3nt: TGTGCCAGCAGCTCGGCCCCGGGACAGGGGGCCCCCTACGAGCAGTACTTC
CDR3aa: CASSSAPGQGAPYEQYF
v_gene: TRBV7-9
d_gene: TRBD1
abundance: -
j_gene: TRBJ2-7

CDR3nt: TGTGCCAGCAGCTTATCGGGTCCCATGTACACAGATACGCAGTATTTT
CDR3aa: CASSLSGPMYTDTQYF
v_gene: TRBV11-3
d_gene: -
abundance: -
j_gene: TRBJ2-3

CDR3nt: TGTGCCTGGAGGGCGGGTCCTGCCTACGAGCAGTACTTC
CDR3aa: CAWRAGPAYEQYF
v_gene: TRBV30
d_gene: -
abundance: -
j_gene: TRBJ2-7

CDR3nt: TGTGCTAGTGGCTACCAAGCGGGAGGAGGCACCGGGGAGCTGTTTTTT
CDR3aa: CASGYQAGGGTGELFF
v_gene: TRBV12-5
d_gene: TRBD2
abundance: -
j_gene: TRBJ2-2

CDR3nt: TGTGCCAGCAGTTTGACTAGCGGGTTCACAGATACGCAGTATTTT
CDR3aa: CASSLTSGFTDTQYF
v_gene: TRBV6-4
d_gene: TRBD2
abundance: -
j_gene: TRBJ2-3

CDR3nt: TGTGCCACCAGCAGAACCGGGACTACGACCTACGAGCAGTACTTC
CDR3aa: CATSRTGTTTYEQYF
v_gene: TRBV15
d_gene: TRBD2
abundance: -
j_gene: TRBJ2-7

CDR3nt: TGTGCCAGCAGTTCCCCGGGACAGGGTGTCTACGAGCAGTACTTC
CDR3aa: CASSSPGQGVYEQYF
v_gene: TRBV27
d_gene: TRBD1
abundance: -
j_gene: TRBJ2-7

CDR3nt: TGTGCCACCAGCAGTATAGTAGCGGGGGGCCAAGAGACCCAGTACTTC
CDR3aa: CATSSIVAGGQETQYF
v_gene: TRBV15
d_gene: TRBD2
abundance: -
j_gene: TRBJ2-5

CDR3nt: TGTGCCAGCTCACCACGGGACAAGGCTTACCAAGAGACCCAGTACTTC
CDR3aa: CASSPRDKAYQETQYF
v_gene: TRBV18
d_gene: -
abundance: -
j_gene: TRBJ2-5

CDR3nt: TGTGCCAGCAGCTACGGGACAGGGAAAGAGACCCAGTACTTC
CDR3aa: CASSYGTGKETQYF
v_gene: TRBV7-9
d_gene: TRBD1
abundance: -
j_gene: TRBJ2-5

CDR3nt: TGTGCCAGCAGCTTAACCGGGGGAGGAAACACCATATATTTT
CDR3aa: CASSLTGGGNTIYF
v_gene: TRBV7-2
d_gene: -
abundance: -
j_gene: TRBJ1-3

CDR3nt: TGTGCCAGCAGCGGGCTAGCGGGAGGATCCGGGGAGCTGTTTTTT
CDR3aa: CASSGLAGGSGELFF
v_gene: TRBV9
d_gene: TRBD2
abundance: -
j_gene: TRBJ2-2